Below, 25 T cell receptor beta chains from the same sample are listed, as sequenced in a study of tumor-infiltrating lymphocytes in primary liver carcinoma. Starting from around 500 ng of total RNA, TCR beta cDNA was produced with a primer in the constant region. Employing slightly modified ARM-PCR, three nested multiplex PCR rounds were run, and these gave rise to the TCR beta libraries. The first two PCR rounds used TRBV1-TRBV30 primers with a Cbeta primer, approximately 10 cycles each. One entry per CDR3 protein results from TCRdb running MiXCR on the multiplex PCR reads. The sample records 320,000 or so distinct CDR3 sequences, more than 55% being singletons. Germline DNA was also extracted, and blood RNA derived from unsorted whole blood. What was sequenced was peripheral blood. The source of these receptors is a man in his forties with primary liver carcinoma and hepatitis B virus infection.

This clonotype was detected only a few times. The chain is built from TRBV5-1 and TRBJ2-2; D unclear. Per germline, CDR1 SGHRS and CDR2 YFSETQ. The V end was cut by 0 bases, the J end by 6 bases, with 9 bases between. There are 14 residues in the CDR3. The CDR3 DNA reads as TGCGCCAGCAGCTTGGTAGGCCCACCCGGGGAGCTGTTTTTT. Its protein is CASSLVGPPGELFF.

A word on this clonotype: One junction end does not reproduce the germline sequence, and a read error may be involved. V gene TRBV28 combines with J gene TRBJ2-2; D is ambiguous. The CDR3 length is 14 residues. CDR1 and CDR2 from the germline V gene are MDHEN and SYDVKM. For the CDR3, the DNA is TGTGCCAGCAAACGTTCTACGAACACCCGGGAGCTGTTTTTT. Amino acids: CASKRSTNTRELFF. Full variable domain (rest looked up from reference TRBV28 and TRBJ2-2): DVKVTQSSRYLVKRTGEKVFLECVQDMDHENMFWYRQDPGLGLRLIYFSYDVKMKEKGDIPEGYSVSREKKERFSLILESASTNQTSMYLCASKRSTNTRELFFGEGSRLTVL.

This clonotype was picked up many times. The chain carries TRBV12-3 or TRBV12-4 and TRBJ2-7, with D uncertain. V lost 6 bases to trimming and J lost 4 bases, with 10 bases between them. The CDR3 covers 12 residues. The CDR3 is CASRPDGYEQYF. CDR3 sequence (DNA): TGTGCCAGCAGACCCGACGGATACGAGCAGTACTTC.

The table lists this clonotype with a few counts. The chain recombines TRBV5-1 with TRBJ1-2; D unresolved. CDR3 length: 14 amino acids. V was clipped by 0 bases and J by 7 bases, with 13 bases between them. The germline CDR1 and CDR2 sequences are SGHRS and YFSETQ. CDR3 sequence reads: CASSLAQTMVGYTF. In DNA, the CDR3 is TGCGCCAGCAGCTTGGCCCAAACAATGGTTGGCTACACCTTC. The full variable domain, with the rest looked up from reference TRBV5-1 and TRBJ1-2, is KAGVTQTPRYLIKTRGQQVTLSCSPISGHRSVSWYQQTPGQGLQFLFEYFSETQRNKGNFPGRFSGRQFSNSRSEMNVSTLELGDSALYLCASSLAQTMVGYTFGSGTRLTVV.

V usage is TRBV2 and J usage is TRBJ2-1, with D perhaps TRBD1 (6 bases). There are 13 residues in the CDR3. CDR1 is SNHLY, CDR2 FYNNEI, per germline. The V gene lost 5 bases and the J gene lost 7 bases, with 12 bases spanning the gap. The CDR3 protein is CASSYREWNEQFF. As DNA, the CDR3 is TGTGCCAGCAGTTACAGGGAGTGGAATGAGCAGTTCTTC. Complete variable domain (other parts from reference TRBV2 and TRBJ2-1): EPEVTQTPSHQVTQMGQEVILRCVPISNHLYFYWYRQILGQKVEFLVSFYNNEISEKSEIFDDQFSVERPDGSNFTLKIRSTKLEDSAMYFCASSYREWNEQFFGPGTRLTVL.

On this clonotype itself: A much larger clone lies one base from this, so it may be a read error. The chain employs TRBV4-2 and TRBJ2-1; 9 bases fit TRBD1. Germline V CDR1 and CDR2: LGHNA, YNFKEQ. CDR3 length: 14 residues. For the CDR3, the DNA is TGCGCCAGCGCCCGACAGGGGGGTTACAATGAGCAGTTCTTC. This gives the protein CASARQGGYNEQFF.

A note on this clonotype: No conserved phenylalanine or tryptophan is present at the end of the CDR3, so a read error is the likely explanation. The chain employs TRBV14 and TRBJ2-5; the D gene is possibly TRBD1 (6 bases). With 6 bases removed from V and 4 bases from J, the gap between germline ends came to 18 bases. CDR1 is SGHDN, CDR2 FVKESK, per germline. This CDR3 has 15 amino acids. In nucleotides, the CDR3 is TGTGCCAGCAGACCCAAACCAGGGGCGGGAGAGACCCAGTACTCC. Residues: CASRPKPGAGETQYS.

On this clonotype: Germline is not matched at one junction end, which may reflect a read error. CDR3 DNA sequence: TGCGCCGGCAGCGACGGGGTCCCTAACACCGGGGAGCTGTTTTTT. Encoded protein: CAGSDGVPNTGELFF. This chain connects TRBV5-1 to TRBJ2-2, with a tentative D call TRBD2 (5 bases). The CDR3 length is 15 residues. Germline-derived CDR1 and CDR2 are SGHRS and YFSETQ. Looking up the rest from reference TRBV5-1 and TRBJ2-2 gives the full variable domain: KAGVTQTPRYLIKTRGQQVTLSCSPISGHRSVSWYQQTPGQGLQFLFEYFSETQRNKGNFPGRFSGRQFSNSRSEMNVSTLELGDSALYLCAGSDGVPNTGELFFGEGSRLTVL.

Points on this clonotype: A much larger clone is a single base away; this may be a read error. The rearrangement joins TRBV12-3 or TRBV12-4 to TRBJ1-5; 7 bases map to TRBD1. The CDR3 runs to 14 residues. This CDR3 is CASSKGQPNRPQHF. The CDR3 nucleotides are TGTGCCAGCAGCAAGGGACAGCCCAATCGGCCCCAGCATTTT.

This clonotype was recorded at least ten times. The J gene is TRBJ2-6, the V gene TRBV6-6; no definite D call. CDR3 length equals 14 residues. Between the trimmed V and J ends, which lost 10 bases and 0 bases, there was a span of 10 bases. CDR1 MNHNY and CDR2 SVGAGI come from the germline V gene (reference sequence). This chain's CDR3 is CATRSSSGANVLTF. CDR3 nucleotides: TGTGCCACCAGGAGCTCCTCTGGGGCCAACGTCCTGACTTTC.

This clonotype came up once. One end of the junction fails to match germline, which may point to a read error. The V and J genes are TRBV10-3 and TRBJ2-7; D remains ambiguous. CDR3 length: 12 amino acids. CDR1 ENHRY and CDR2 SYGVKD come from the germline V gene. For the CDR3, the DNA is TGTGCCATCAGCGAACAGACCTACGAGCAGTGCTTC. This codes for CAISEQTYEQCF.

Concerning this clonotype itself: This may be a read error, as it is one base from a much larger clone. J is TRBJ2-1 and V is TRBV6-6, with D perhaps matching TRBD2 (6 bases). There are 13 residues in the CDR3. From germline, CDR1 is MNHNY and CDR2 SVGAGI (reference sequence). CDR3 in DNA: TGTGTCAGCAGTAAAATGGGACTCGATGAGCAGTTCTTC. Translating gives CVSSKMGLDEQFF.

On this clonotype: This may be a read error: a much more frequent sequence differs by one nucleotide. The chain combines TRBV5-4 with TRBJ2-7; 9 bases are a match to TRBD1. The CDR3 runs to 14 residues. The V gene end was trimmed by 4 bases and the J gene end by 7 bases; junction bases not matched to a gene: 9. CDR1 SGHNT and CDR2 YYREEE come from the germline V gene (reference sequence). The CDR3 DNA is TGTGCCAGCAGCCCCGAAAGGACAGGGGAAGAGCAGTACTTC. It codes for CASSPERTGEEQYF.

This clonotype was observed a handful of times. A read error is possible here, since a much larger clone lies one base away. This rearrangement joins TRBV5-5 to TRBJ1-2; D gene unclear. This CDR3 comprises 12 residues. Trimming took off 4 bases at V and 9 bases at J, with 13 bases between the two ends. CDR1 SGHKS and CDR2 YYEKEE come from the germline V gene (reference sequence). This CDR3 is CASSMDLWSYTF. Here the CDR3 DNA reads TGTGCCAGCAGCATGGACCTCTGGAGCTACACCTTC.

Here the CDR3 reads CASSSSGRGFDEQFF. The CDR3, as DNA: TGTGCCAGCAGCTCTAGCGGGAGAGGGTTCGATGAGCAGTTCTTC. The chain recombines TRBV7-2 with TRBJ2-1, with 10 bases fitting TRBD2. CDR1 and CDR2 (germline): SGHTA, FQGNSA. This CDR3 has 15 residues. The V segment lost 4 bases and the J segment 8 bases; nucleotides outside the gene matches: 8.

V usage is TRBV12-3 or TRBV12-4 and J usage is TRBJ1-2; D is possibly TRBD1 (6 bases). Trimming left V 1 base short and J 4 bases short, with 10 bases between. This CDR3 has 14 residues. The CDR3 region has the DNA TGTGCCAGCAGTTTAGGGGGGGACACCTATGGCTACACCTTC. Translated, it gives CASSLGGDTYGYTF.

As for this clonotype: This CDR3 fails to terminate in the conserved phenylalanine or tryptophan, so it likely reflects a read error. The chain couples TRBV5-1 to TRBJ2-1; D might be TRBD1 (6 bases). Trimming took off 3 bases at V and 10 bases at J, with 20 bases between the two ends. The CDR3 loop spans 15 amino acids. Germline CDR1 is SGHRS and CDR2 is YFSETQ. The CDR3 sequence is CASSSGTSPEGEQFL. CDR3 nucleotide sequence: TGCGCCAGCAGCTCCGGGACATCCCCCGAGGGCGAGCAGTTCTTG.

Note on this clonotype: This CDR3 is missing its conserved last phenylalanine or tryptophan, likely due to a read error. This chain joins TRBV13 and TRBJ1-3, with D unresolved. Trimming cost V 1 base and J 1 base, with 8 bases left between them. This CDR3 is built from 15 residues. Germline-derived CDR1 and CDR2 are PRHDT and FYEKMQ (reference sequence). This CDR3 is CASSLARSSGNTIYL. CDR3 nucleotide sequence: TGTGCCAGCAGCTTAGCCCGGTCGTCTGGAAACACCATATATTTA.

Regarding this clonotype: It may be a read error: a sequence one base away is much more abundant. In DNA form, the CDR3 reads TGTGCCAACAGTTCTGACCCGTCGGACATTCAGTACTTC. Translated: CANSSDPSDIQYF. This chain uses TRBV6-2 or TRBV6-3 with TRBJ2-4, with D uncertain. CDR1 and CDR2 (germline): MNHEY, SVGEGT. There are 13 residues in the CDR3.

The rearrangement joins TRBV11-1 to TRBJ1-2; 8 bases align to TRBD1. CDR3 length equals 14 residues. The V gene's germline CDR1 is SGHAT and CDR2 FQDESV (reference sequence). The junction had 12 bases not matched to a gene; V was cut back by 5 bases and J by 10 bases. This chain's CDR3 is CASSDIRGPVDYTF. DNA for the CDR3: TGTGCCAGCAGCGATATCAGGGGGCCCGTGGACTACACCTTC.

Of note for this clonotype: A single base separates this from a much larger clone, so it may be a read error. Since no conserved phenylalanine or tryptophan closes the CDR3, a read error is the likely cause. J is TRBJ2-1 and V is TRBV29-1, with a possible D match to TRBD1 (5 bases). Looked up from germline, CDR1 is SQVTM and CDR2 is ANQGSEA. The CDR3 loop spans 13 amino acids. Trimming removed 3 bases at V and 7 bases at J, with 13 bases between. As DNA, the CDR3 is TGCAGCGTTGATAGGCAGGGTTGGAATGAGCAGTTCTTA. This translates into CSVDRQGWNEQFL.

Remarks on this clonotype: One end of the junction does not line up with germline, which may come from a read error. The V and J genes are TRBV5-5 and TRBJ1-5, with D perhaps matching TRBD1 (6 bases). The CDR3 runs 13 residues. Per the germline V gene, CDR1 is SGHKS and CDR2 is YYEKEE (reference sequence). The CDR3, as DNA: TGTGCCAGCAGCTTCGTCACAGGGCAGCCTCAGCATTTT. Its protein is CASSFVTGQPQHF.

This clonotype has a count of ten or more. The CDR3 DNA sequence: TGCAGCGTTGGGGCAGACTTTAATTCACCCCTCCACTTT. Translating it yields CSVGADFNSPLHF. This chain joins TRBV29-1 and TRBJ1-6, with D unclear. The germline V and J ends were trimmed by 4 bases and 6 bases, with 10 bases remaining between them. Per the germline V gene, CDR1 is SQVTM and CDR2 is ANQGSEA. The CDR3 is 13 residues long.

This clonotype was seen a handful of times. The chain employs TRBV5-4 and TRBJ2-3; D may be TRBD2 (7 bases). This CDR3 contains 15 residues. Trimming cost V 0 bases and J 4 bases, with 12 bases left between them. Germline CDR1 reads SGHNT; CDR2 reads YYREEE (reference sequence). CDR3 nucleotide sequence: TGTGCCAGCAGCTTGGAGGGGGGGCTGGCAGATACGCAGTATTTT. Translated, it gives CASSLEGGLADTQYF.

In this sample, this clonotype turned up once. Since a much larger clone is just one base distant, this may be a read error. The rearrangement links TRBV4-2 to TRBJ1-1; D is unclear. Trimming pared 0 bases from V and 3 bases from J, leaving 8 bases between. CDR1 is LGHNA, CDR2 YNFKEQ, per germline. This CDR3 has 14 amino acids. Written as DNA, the CDR3 is TGTGCCAGCAGCCAAGATACCTTGGACACTGAAGCTTTCTTT. It translates to CASSQDTLDTEAFF.